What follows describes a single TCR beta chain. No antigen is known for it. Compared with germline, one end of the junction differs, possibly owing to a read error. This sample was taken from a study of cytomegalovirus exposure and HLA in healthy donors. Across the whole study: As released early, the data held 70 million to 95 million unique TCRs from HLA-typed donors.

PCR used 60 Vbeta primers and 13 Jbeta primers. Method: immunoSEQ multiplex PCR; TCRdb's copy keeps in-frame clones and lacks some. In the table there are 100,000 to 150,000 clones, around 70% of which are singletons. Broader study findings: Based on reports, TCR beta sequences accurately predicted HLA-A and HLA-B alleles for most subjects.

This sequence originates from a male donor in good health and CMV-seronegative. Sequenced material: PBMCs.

For the CDR3, the DNA is TGTTCCAGCAGCTTAAGGGGGGGACGGGGCTACACCTTC. It encodes CSSSLRGGRGYTF. V is TRBV7-9 and J is TRBJ1-2; D may be TRBD1 (6 bases). The CDR3 spans 13 residues. The germline V gene has CDR1 SEHNR and CDR2 FQNEAQ (reference sequence).